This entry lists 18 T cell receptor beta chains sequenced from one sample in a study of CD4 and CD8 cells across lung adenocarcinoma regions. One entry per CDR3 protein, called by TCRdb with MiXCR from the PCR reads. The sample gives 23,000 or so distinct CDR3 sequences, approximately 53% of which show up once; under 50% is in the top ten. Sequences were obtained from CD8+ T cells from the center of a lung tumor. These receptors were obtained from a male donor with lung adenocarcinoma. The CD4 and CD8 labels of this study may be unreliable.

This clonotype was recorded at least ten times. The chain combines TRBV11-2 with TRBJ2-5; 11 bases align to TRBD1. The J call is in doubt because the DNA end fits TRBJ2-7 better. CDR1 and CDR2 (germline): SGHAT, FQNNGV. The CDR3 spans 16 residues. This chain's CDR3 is CASSLVFGTGGYEQYF. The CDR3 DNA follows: TGTGCCAGCAGCTTAGTCTTTGGGACAGGGGGCTACGAGCAGTACTTC.

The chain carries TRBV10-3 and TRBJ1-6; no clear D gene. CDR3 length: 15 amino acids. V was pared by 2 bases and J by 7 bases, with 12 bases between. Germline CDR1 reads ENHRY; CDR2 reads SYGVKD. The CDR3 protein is CAISEKSDGNSPLHF. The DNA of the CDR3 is TGTGCCATCAGTGAGAAATCAGACGGGAATTCACCCCTCCACTTT.

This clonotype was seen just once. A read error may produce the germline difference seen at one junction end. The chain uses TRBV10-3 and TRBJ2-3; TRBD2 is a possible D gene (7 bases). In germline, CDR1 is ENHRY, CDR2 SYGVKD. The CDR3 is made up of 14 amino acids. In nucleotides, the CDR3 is TGTGCGGGGAGGGGGGGAGGGAGCAAAGATACGCAGTATTTT. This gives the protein CAGRGGGSKDTQYF.

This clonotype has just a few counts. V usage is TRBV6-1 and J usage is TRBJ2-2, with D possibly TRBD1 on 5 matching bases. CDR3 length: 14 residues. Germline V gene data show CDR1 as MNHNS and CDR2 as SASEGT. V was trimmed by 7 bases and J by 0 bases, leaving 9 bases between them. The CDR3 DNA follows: TGTGCCAGCACCTGGACACCGAACACCGGGGAGCTGTTTTTT. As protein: CASTWTPNTGELFF.

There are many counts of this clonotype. The CDR3 region is CASSLMGQGSADTQYF. In nucleotides, the CDR3 is TGCGCCAGCAGCCTCATGGGGCAGGGGTCCGCAGATACGCAGTATTTT. J is TRBJ2-3 and V is TRBV5-1; D is perhaps TRBD1 (6 bases). CDR1 and CDR2 (germline): SGHRS, YFSETQ. Trimming shortened V by 4 bases and J by 4 bases, and 19 bases separated the two germline ends. The CDR3 is made up of 16 amino acids.

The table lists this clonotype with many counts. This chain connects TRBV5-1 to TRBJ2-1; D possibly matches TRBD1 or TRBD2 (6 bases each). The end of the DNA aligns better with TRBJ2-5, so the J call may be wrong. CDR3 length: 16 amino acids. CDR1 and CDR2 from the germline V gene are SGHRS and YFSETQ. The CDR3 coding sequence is TGCGCCAGCAGCTTGTCCCCACAGGGTGGGGGGGAGACCCAGTACTTC. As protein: CASSLSPQGGGETQYF.

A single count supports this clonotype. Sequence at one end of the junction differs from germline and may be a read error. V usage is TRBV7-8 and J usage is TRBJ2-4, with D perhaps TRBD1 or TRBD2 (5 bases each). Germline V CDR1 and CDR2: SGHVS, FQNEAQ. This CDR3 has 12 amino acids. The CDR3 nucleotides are TGTGCCAGCAGCCCTGGGACCTACGAGCAGTACTTT. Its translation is CASSPGTYEQYF.

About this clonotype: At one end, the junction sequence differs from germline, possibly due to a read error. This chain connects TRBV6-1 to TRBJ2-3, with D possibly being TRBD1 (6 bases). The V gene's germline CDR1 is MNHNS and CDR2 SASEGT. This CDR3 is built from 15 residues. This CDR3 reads CAGGNGGRDEDTQYF. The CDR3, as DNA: TGTGCCGGGGGCAACGGCGGACGAGACGAAGATACCCAGTATTTC.

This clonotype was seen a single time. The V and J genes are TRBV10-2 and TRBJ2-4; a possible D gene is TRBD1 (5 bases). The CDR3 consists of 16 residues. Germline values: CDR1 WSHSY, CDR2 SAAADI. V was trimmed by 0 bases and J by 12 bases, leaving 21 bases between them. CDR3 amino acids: CASSESGRRPTDTQYF. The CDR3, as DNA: TGCGCCAGCAGTGAGTCGGGGCGGCGACCCACAGATACTCAGTACTTC.

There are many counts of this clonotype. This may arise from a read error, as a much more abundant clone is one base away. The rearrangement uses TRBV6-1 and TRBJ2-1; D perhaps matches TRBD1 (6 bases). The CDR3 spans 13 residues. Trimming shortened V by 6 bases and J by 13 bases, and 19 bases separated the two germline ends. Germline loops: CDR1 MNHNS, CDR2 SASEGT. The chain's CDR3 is CASSQGYSETQFF. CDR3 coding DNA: TGTGCCAGCAGCCAGGGGTATTCAGAGACCCAGTTCTTC.

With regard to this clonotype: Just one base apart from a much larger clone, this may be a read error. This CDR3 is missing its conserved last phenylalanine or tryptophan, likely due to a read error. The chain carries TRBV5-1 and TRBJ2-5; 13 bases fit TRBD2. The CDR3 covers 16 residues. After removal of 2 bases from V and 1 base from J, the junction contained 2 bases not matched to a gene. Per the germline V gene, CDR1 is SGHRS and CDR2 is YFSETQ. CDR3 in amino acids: CASSFGLAGAQETQYL. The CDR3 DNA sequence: TGCGCCAGCAGCTTCGGACTAGCGGGAGCCCAAGAGACCCAGTACTTA.

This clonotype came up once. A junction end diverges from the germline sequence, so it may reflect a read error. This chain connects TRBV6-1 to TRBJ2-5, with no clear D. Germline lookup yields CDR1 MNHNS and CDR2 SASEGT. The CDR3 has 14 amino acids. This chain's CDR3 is CAGSVGGDQDTQYF. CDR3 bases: TGTGCGGGCAGCGTGGGCGGAGACCAAGATACCCAGTACTTC.

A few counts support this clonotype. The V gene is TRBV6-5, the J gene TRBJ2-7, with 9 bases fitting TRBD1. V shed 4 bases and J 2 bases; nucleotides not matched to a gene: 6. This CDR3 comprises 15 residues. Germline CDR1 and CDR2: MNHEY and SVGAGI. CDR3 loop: CASSSLGQGPYEQYF. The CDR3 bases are TGTGCCAGCAGTTCTCTGGGACAGGGACCCTACGAGCAGTACTTC.

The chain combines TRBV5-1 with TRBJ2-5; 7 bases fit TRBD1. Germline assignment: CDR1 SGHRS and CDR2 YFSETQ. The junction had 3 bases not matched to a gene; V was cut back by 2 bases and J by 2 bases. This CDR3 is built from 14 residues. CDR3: CASSFGTAQETQYF. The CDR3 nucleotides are TGCGCCAGCAGCTTTGGGACAGCGCAAGAGACCCAGTACTTC.

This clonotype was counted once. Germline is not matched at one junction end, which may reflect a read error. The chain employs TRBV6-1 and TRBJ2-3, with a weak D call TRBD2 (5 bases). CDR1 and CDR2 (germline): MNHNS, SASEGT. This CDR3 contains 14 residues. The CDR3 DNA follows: TGTGCCAGCTCGGAACGGGGAACCAAAGATACTCAGTATTTT. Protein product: CASSERGTKDTQYF.

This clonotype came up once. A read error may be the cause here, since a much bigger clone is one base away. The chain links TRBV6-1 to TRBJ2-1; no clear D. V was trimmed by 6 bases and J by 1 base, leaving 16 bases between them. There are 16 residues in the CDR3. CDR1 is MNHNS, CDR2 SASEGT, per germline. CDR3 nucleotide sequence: TGTGCCAGCAGATCCACAAGAGAAGGATCCTACAATGAGCAGTTCTTC. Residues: CASRSTREGSYNEQFF.

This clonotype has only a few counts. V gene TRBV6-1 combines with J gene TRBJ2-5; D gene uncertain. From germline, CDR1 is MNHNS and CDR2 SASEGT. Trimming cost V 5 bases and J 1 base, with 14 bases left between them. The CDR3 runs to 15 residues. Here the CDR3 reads CASSRNWQAQETQYF. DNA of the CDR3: TGTGCCAGCAGTAGAAACTGGCAGGCCCAAGAGACCCAGTACTTC.

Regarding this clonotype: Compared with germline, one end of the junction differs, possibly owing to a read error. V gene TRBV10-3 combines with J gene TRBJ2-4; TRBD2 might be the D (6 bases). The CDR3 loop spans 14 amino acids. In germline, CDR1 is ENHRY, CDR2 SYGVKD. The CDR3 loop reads CGVSGRSAKDTQYF. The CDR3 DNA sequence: TGCGGCGTCAGTGGGAGGTCAGCCAAAGATACGCAGTATTTC.